A selection of T cell receptor beta chains follows, all from one sample in a study of blood T cell repertoires in COVID-19. Produced via immunoSEQ multiplex PCR; TCRdb's table is partial and in-frame only. The data show about 96,000 clones, about 87% seen once. The specimen was peripheral blood. These receptors were obtained from a human donor with COVID-19, enrolled during active disease. The donor label of this sample is uncertain. CDR3s include the opening cysteine and the closing phenylalanine or tryptophan. The D gene is left open where the match is weak. Clone size is stated in some rows and not others, as once, few, many or a class when expanded.

>TRBJ2-1|.|TRBV4-1|TRBD2
TGCGCCAGCAGCCAAGGTCGCCAGCGGGGGGGTTCCAATGAGCAGTTCTTC
CASSQGRQRGGSNEQFF
>TRBJ2-7|.|TRBV18|.
TGTGCCAGCTCACCACCGGGGCCGACACTCTCCTACGAGCAGTACTTC
CASSPPGPTLSYEQYF
>TRBJ1-1|.|TRBV9|.
TGTGCCAGCAGCGTAACACCGAACACTGAAGCTTTCTTT
CASSVTPNTEAFF
>TRBJ1-4|.|TRBV5-4|TRBD1
TGTGCCAGCAGCTTGGACAGGGGTGGGGAAAAACTGTTTTTT
CASSLDRGGEKLFF
>TRBJ2-3|.|TRBV5-4|TRBD1
TGTGCCAGCAGCTCTGGGACAGGGGGCGTGGGGCAGTATTTT
CASSSGTGGVGQYF
>TRBJ2-2|.|TRBV2|.
TGTGCCAGCAAGATGACAGGGAACACCGGGGAGCTGTTTTTT
CASKMTGNTGELFF
>TRBJ1-5|.|TRBV6-1|TRBD1
TGTGCCAGCAGGCCCGGGACAGGACTCCAGCCCCAGCATTTT
CASRPGTGLQPQHF
>TRBJ2-2|.|TRBV7-8|.
TGTGCCAGCAGCTTAGAGTGGGACGGAGGGACCGGGGAGCTGTTTTTT
CASSLEWDGGTGELFF
>TRBJ2-3|.|TRBV3-1/TRBV3-2|TRBD2
TGTGCCAGCAGCCCTGATACTAGCGGGAGGTTAGATACGCAGTATTTT
CASSPDTSGRLDTQYF
>TRBJ2-1|.|TRBV3-1/TRBV3-2|.
TGTGCCAGCAGCCAAGGGCTTAATGAGCAGTTCTTC
CASSQGLNEQFF
>TRBJ2-7|.|TRBV29-1|.
TGCAGCGTTGTTGGGCTGGGGCGCGAGCAGTACTTC
CSVVGLGREQYF
>TRBJ1-1|.|TRBV18|TRBD1
TGTGCCAGCTCACCGGGGACAGGGACACGGGTGAACACTGAAGCTTTCTTT
CASSPGTGTRVNTEAFF
>TRBJ2-3|.|TRBV19|TRBD1
TGTGCCAGTGGGGCGGCAGGGGGATTGGGTACGCAGTATTTT
CASGAAGGLGTQYF
>TRBJ2-3|.|TRBV5-1|.
TGCGCCAGCAAGGGGGGGCCCAACACAGATACGCAGTATTTT
CASKGGPNTDTQYF
>TRBJ1-5|.|TRBV5-1|.
TGCGCCAGCAGCTTGGCCCCGGGTCTGAGCAATCAGCCCCAGCATTTT
CASSLAPGLSNQPQHF
>TRBJ2-3|.|TRBV24-1|TRBD1
TGTGCCACCAGTGATTTTACAGGGGCGGGCACAGATACGCAGTATTTT
CATSDFTGAGTDTQYF
>TRBJ2-7|few|TRBV19|.
TGTGCCAGTGATAGTGAGAGGGAGGCTACCGAGCAGTACTTC
CASDSEREATEQYF
>TRBJ1-2|.|TRBV5-4|TRBD1
TGTGCCAGCAGCTTGGATAGGGGACAGCTAACTAACTATGGCTACACCTTC
CASSLDRGQLTNYGYTF
>TRBJ2-3|.|TRBV5-1|.
TGCGCCAGCAGCTTGGCCTTTGCGGGAACTAGCACAGATACGCAGTATTTT
CASSLAFAGTSTDTQYF
>TRBJ2-3|.|TRBV12-3/TRBV12-4|.
TGTGCCAGCAGTCCTAGTACCTATACGCAGTATTTT
CASSPSTYTQYF
>TRBJ1-1|.|TRBV6-5|.
TGTGCCAGCAGCCGAACGGGAGGCACTGAAGCTTTCTTT
CASSRTGGTEAFF
>TRBJ1-1|.|TRBV11-2|TRBD1
TGTGCCAGCAGCTTAATGGACCAGGGGGCCGGCACTGAAGCTTTCTTT
CASSLMDQGAGTEAFF
>TRBJ1-3|.|TRBV18|.
TGTGCCAGCTCACCACTCGAGGACAGCTCTGGAAACACCATATATTTT
CASSPLEDSSGNTIYF
>TRBJ2-5|.|TRBV7-3|TRBD1
TGTGCCAGCAGCGCCAGGGGGCTGGAGACCCAGTACTTC
CASSARGLETQYF
>TRBJ2-5|.|TRBV7-7|TRBD2
TGTGCTAGCAGCTTAGGGCTCGGGGGGGCCCCAGAGACCCAGTACTTC
CASSLGLGGAPETQYF
>TRBJ1-4|.|TRBV6-5|TRBD1
TGTGCCATCCTCCCACAGGGGGCGGGCGATGAAAAACTGTTTTTT
CAILPQGAGDEKLFF
>TRBJ1-6|.|TRBV7-9|.
TGTGCCAGCAGCCTGGTGGGCCAGGGGCTTTCACCCCTCCACTTT
CASSLVGQGLSPLHF
>TRBJ2-5|.|TRBV5-1|TRBD1
TGCGCCAGCAGCAGACGAACCGGGACAGGGGGCTTCGAGACCCAGTACTTC
CASSRRTGTGGFETQYF
>TRBJ1-4|.|TRBV5-6|TRBD1
TGTGCCAGCAGCTTCCGGGACAGGGTATCTAATGAAAAACTGTTTTTT
CASSFRDRVSNEKLFF
>TRBJ1-6|.|TRBV3-1/TRBV3-2|.
TGTGCCAGCAGCGAGCGGGTATCACCCCTCCACTTT
CASSERVSPLHF
>TRBJ2-7|.|TRBV11-3|.
TGTGCCAGCAGCTTGGCGGGCACAGGGTACGCCTACGAGCAGTACTTC
CASSLAGTGYAYEQYF
>TRBJ1-5|.|TRBV25-1|.
TGTGCCAGCAGTGAAGACGGACTCCAGCCCCAGCATTTT
CASSEDGLQPQHF
>TRBJ1-5|.|TRBV19|TRBD1
TGTGCCACGGGACAGGGAAATCAGCCCCAGCATTTT
CATGQGNQPQHF
>TRBJ1-4|.|TRBV5-4|.
TGTGCCAGCAGCTCACAAGCGGCGGCCCCAGAAAAGCTGTTTTTT
CASSSQAAAPEKLFF
>TRBJ2-7|.|TRBV28|.
TGTGCCAGCAGTTTGGACAGGGAGGGGCCCAAGCAGTACTTC
CASSLDREGPKQYF
>TRBJ1-6|few|TRBV6-4|TRBD1
TGTGCCAGCAGCCTCCGGGACAGGGCGTATAATTCACCCCTCCACTTT
CASSLRDRAYNSPLHF
>TRBJ2-2|.|TRBV19|TRBD1
TGTGCCAGTAGTATAATTAGGGGGCTTGACACCGGGGAGCTGTTTTTT
CASSIIRGLDTGELFF
>TRBJ1-4|.|TRBV19|TRBD1
TGTGCCAGTAGTATACAGGCCCAGGGGGTTGATGAAAAACTGTTTTTT
CASSIQAQGVDEKLFF
>TRBJ1-4|.|TRBV3-1/TRBV3-2|TRBD1
TGTGCCAGCAGCCATGGACAGGGGGCCACTGAAAAACTGTTTTTT
CASSHGQGATEKLFF
>TRBJ1-4|.|TRBV27|TRBD1
TGTGCCAGCAGTTTCGGACAGGGCGAAAAACTGTTTTTT
CASSFGQGEKLFF
>TRBJ1-2|.|TRBV7-2|.
TGTGCCAGCAGCCATTGGCTGACAGGTCTGGTGCGGGATGGCTACACCTTC
CASSHWLTGLVRDGYTF